This TCR beta chain was found in a study of blood T cell repertoires in COVID-19. The protocol was immunoSEQ multiplex PCR, while the TCRdb copy is restricted to in-frame clones and leaves out a portion. The sample consists of some 54,000 clones, more than 90% of them appearing once. The TCR sequence derives from a man in his 60s with acute or convalescent COVID-19. Sequencing was done on a sample of peripheral blood.

Written as DNA, the CDR3 is TGTGCCAGTATAGGGCAGCCGGGGTCACCCCTCCACTTT. It codes for CASIGQPGSPLHF. This rearrangement joins TRBV6-5 to TRBJ1-6, with D unclear. Trimming took 9 bases from V and 10 from J, leaving 16 bases between them. The CDR3 is 13 amino acids. Germline-derived CDR1 and CDR2 are MNHEY and SVGAGI.